These 32 T cell receptor beta chains were sequenced from one sample in a study of T-cell memory formation after mild COVID-19. Using its own MiXCR run on the 5' RACE reads, TCRdb lists one record per CDR3 protein. The sample consists of around 150,000 distinct CDR3 sequences, more than 14% of them appearing once. Source material: PBMCs or a T cell subset sorted from them (not recorded which). These receptors were obtained from an adult woman who had mild COVID-19 (a few samples of this study predate the infection). Cell type and time point are not known.

The chain couples TRBV11-2 to TRBJ2-6; D is uncertain. The length of the CDR3 is 15 residues. CDR1 and CDR2 from the germline V gene are SGHAT and FQNNGV. The V end was cut by 5 bases, the J end by 0 bases, with 8 bases between. The CDR3 loop reads CASSVQDSGANVLTF. CDR3 in DNA: TGTGCCAGCAGCGTCCAAGACTCTGGGGCCAACGTCCTGACTTTC.

In this sample, this clonotype turned up a few times. The rearrangement links TRBV5-5 to TRBJ1-4; D may be TRBD1 (5 bases). This CDR3 contains 11 residues. Per the germline V gene, CDR1 is SGHKS and CDR2 is YYEKEE (reference sequence). V gave up 7 bases and J gave up 10 bases, with 11 bases separating them. The CDR3 here is CASGTAGKLFF. The DNA for the CDR3 is TGTGCCAGCGGGACGGCGGGAAAACTGTTTTTT.

Concerning this clonotype: An end of the junction differs from the germline gene, which may be a read error. This rearrangement joins TRBV12-3 or TRBV12-4 to TRBJ2-7; 12 bases match TRBD2. This CDR3 has 14 residues. CDR3 sequence (DNA): TGTGCCAGCAGTCTAGCGGGGGGGCAGGACGAGCAGTACTTC. Translated: CASSLAGGQDEQYF.

The chain combines TRBV3-1 with TRBJ2-5, with TRBD2 matching over 7 bases. Germline trimming cut 4 bases from V and 5 bases from J; bases unmatched to any gene: 13. CDR1 is LGHDT, CDR2 YNNKEL, per germline (reference sequence). The CDR3 contains 16 residues. CDR3 bases: TGTGCCAGCAGCCCTCTCAGAGCGGGGCCCCGGGAGACCCAGTACTTC. It is translated as CASSPLRAGPRETQYF.

There are a few counts of this clonotype. This chain joins TRBV9 and TRBJ2-7; 9 bases align to TRBD1. Germline-derived CDR1 and CDR2 are SGDLS and YYNGEE. Trimming at V came to 3 bases and at J to 5 bases, leaving 6 bases not matched to a gene. The CDR3 totals 14 residues. The CDR3 sequence: CASSAPWTGDEQYF. For the CDR3, the DNA is TGTGCCAGCAGCGCGCCCTGGACAGGGGACGAGCAGTACTTC. Using reference TRBV9 and TRBJ2-7 for the parts outside the CDR3, the full variable domain is DSGVTQTPKHLITATGQRVTLRCSPRSGDLSVYWYQQSLDQGLQFLIQYYNGEERAKGNILERFSAQQFPDLHSELNLSSLELGDSALYFCASSAPWTGDEQYFGPGTRLTVT.

The rearrangement links TRBV27 to TRBJ2-2, with 12 bases matching TRBD2. After removal of 4 bases from V and 2 bases from J, the junction contained 5 bases not matched to a gene. Germline V CDR1 and CDR2: MNHEY, SMNVEV (reference sequence). CDR3 length: 17 residues. The CDR3 loop reads CASSSTSGRPNTGELFF. In DNA, the CDR3 is TGTGCCAGCAGTTCGACTAGCGGGAGACCAAACACCGGGGAGCTGTTTTTT.

The genes are TRBV5-6 and TRBJ1-2; weak D call: TRBD1 (5 bases). The V and J ends lost 4 bases and 3 bases respectively, with 19 bases between them. This CDR3 is 16 amino acids long. The germline V gene has CDR1 SGHDT and CDR2 YYEEEE. The CDR3 DNA is TGTGCCAGCAGCGGGGCGCGGTCGGCTATCTACTATGGCTACACCTTC. Amino acid sequence: CASSGARSAIYYGYTF.

The table lists this clonotype with many counts. The CDR3 reads CAWSPQLGADTQYF. The DNA of the CDR3 is TGTGCCTGGAGTCCTCAACTCGGGGCAGATACGCAGTATTTT. The chain is built from TRBV30 and TRBJ2-3; D is possibly TRBD2 (5 bases). Trimming removed 2 bases from V and 4 bases from J, with 13 bases in between. The CDR3 is 14 amino acids. Germline loops: CDR1 GTSNPN, CDR2 SVGIG (reference sequence).

This clonotype was observed a single time. V gene TRBV5-1 combines with J gene TRBJ2-5, with 11 bases that match TRBD2. V lost 5 bases to trimming and J lost 3 bases; unmatched junction nucleotides: 6. Germline V gene data show CDR1 as SGHRS and CDR2 as YFSETQ. This CDR3 is 15 amino acids long. The DNA for the CDR3 is TGCGCCAGCAGTCCGGGACTAGCGGAGAAAGAGACCCAGTACTTC. Translating it yields CASSPGLAEKETQYF. Together with reference TRBV5-1 and TRBJ2-5, the CDR3 gives the full variable domain: KAGVTQTPRYLIKTRGQQVTLSCSPISGHRSVSWYQQTPGQGLQFLFEYFSETQRNKGNFPGRFSGRQFSNSRSEMNVSTLELGDSALYLCASSPGLAEKETQYFGPGTRLLVL.

This clonotype was found many times. This chain links TRBV5-1 with TRBJ2-5; TRBD2 aligns across 10 bases. The CDR3 is 15 residues long. The germline CDR1 and CDR2 sequences are SGHRS and YFSETQ. V trimming: 3 bases; J trimming: 4 bases; junction bases outside the gene matches: 6. CDR3 sequence (DNA): TGCGCCAGCAGCTCAAAGCGGGGGGGCCGAGAGACCCAGTACTTC. It yields the protein CASSSKRGGRETQYF.

The chain joins TRBV24-1 to TRBJ2-2; 8 nucleotides align to TRBD1. Per germline, CDR1 KGHDR and CDR2 SFDVKD. V dropped 8 bases and J dropped 0; count of bases not matched to a gene: 1. This CDR3 contains 14 residues. CDR3 nucleotide sequence: TGTGCCACCATGGACAGGGCGAACACCGGGGAGCTGTTTTTT. It codes for CATMDRANTGELFF.

This clonotype was seen a handful of times. CDR3 nucleotides: TGTGCCAGCAGTACGAGGGACTACTACTCCTACAATGAGCAGTTCTTC. Encoded protein: CASSTRDYYSYNEQFF. This chain joins TRBV27 and TRBJ2-1; 7 positions match TRBD2. CDR1 MNHEY and CDR2 SMNVEV come from the germline V gene (reference sequence). The J segment lost 0 bases and the V segment lost 5 bases, leaving 7 bases of the junction unmatched. The length of the CDR3 is 16 residues.

This clonotype was counted many times. The V gene is TRBV5-1, the J gene TRBJ2-2, with a tentative D call TRBD1 (5 bases). The CDR3 runs 14 residues. Trimming removed 7 bases at V and 4 bases at J, with 14 bases between. Germline CDR1 reads SGHRS; CDR2 reads YFSETQ. The CDR3 loop is CASRYIRATGELFF. The CDR3 DNA sequence: TGCGCCAGCCGATACATCAGGGCCACCGGGGAGCTGTTTTTT. The complete variable domain, with remaining parts taken from reference TRBV5-1 and TRBJ2-2, reads KAGVTQTPRYLIKTRGQQVTLSCSPISGHRSVSWYQQTPGQGLQFLFEYFSETQRNKGNFPGRFSGRQFSNSRSEMNVSTLELGDSALYLCASRYIRATGELFFGEGSRLTVL.

This chain uses TRBV5-1 with TRBJ1-5; no firm D call. This CDR3 comprises 13 residues. Germline CDR1 is SGHRS and CDR2 is YFSETQ. Trimming shortened V by 3 bases and J by 5 bases, and 9 bases separated the two germline ends. CDR3 protein: CASSSNIDQPQHF. The DNA of the CDR3 is TGCGCCAGCAGCTCTAACATTGATCAGCCCCAGCATTTT.

This clonotype turned up a few times. This sequence joins TRBV5-1 and TRBJ2-1, with 11 bases fitting TRBD2. The CDR3 is 17 residues long. Germline V gives CDR1 SGHRS, CDR2 YFSETQ. The junction had 12 bases not matched to a gene; V was cut back by 1 base and J by 9 bases. The CDR3 coding sequence is TGCGCCAGCAGCTTGTTTAGCGGGAGGGTCCCCGGCGGTGAGCAGTTCTTC. It translates to CASSLFSGRVPGGEQFF. The full variable domain, its missing parts supplied by reference TRBV5-1 and TRBJ2-1, is KAGVTQTPRYLIKTRGQQVTLSCSPISGHRSVSWYQQTPGQGLQFLFEYFSETQRNKGNFPGRFSGRQFSNSRSEMNVSTLELGDSALYLCASSLFSGRVPGGEQFFGPGTRLTVL.

The chain uses TRBV20-1 and TRBJ1-5; TRBD1 agrees at 7 bases. The J segment lost 2 bases and the V segment lost 5 bases, leaving 9 bases of the junction unmatched. The CDR3 consists of 15 residues. CDR1 DFQATT and CDR2 SNEGSKA come from the germline V gene (reference sequence). CDR3 sequence (DNA): TGCAGTGCTCTTGAACAGGGGACGGGCAATCAGCCCCAGCATTTT. Translating it yields CSALEQGTGNQPQHF.

This clonotype was seen only a few times. The chain carries TRBV19 and TRBJ2-2; no reliable D call. Trimming removed 6 bases from V and 6 bases from J, with 17 bases in between. Germline CDR1 reads LNHDA; CDR2 reads SQIVND (reference sequence). The CDR3 sequence is 15 residues long. The CDR3 reads CASRYGGYQAGELFF. The CDR3 bases are TGTGCCAGTAGATACGGTGGATATCAGGCCGGGGAGCTGTTTTTT. The full variable domain, in which reference TRBV19 and TRBJ2-2 provide the parts outside the CDR3, is DGGITQSPKYLFRKEGQNVTLSCEQNLNHDAMYWYRQDPGQGLRLIYYSQIVNDFQKGDIAEGYSVSREKKESFPLTVTSAQKNPTAFYLCASRYGGYQAGELFFGEGSRLTVL.

The J gene is TRBJ2-7, the V gene TRBV23-1, with D perhaps matching TRBD2 (5 bases). TRBV23-1 is treated as an ORF (open reading frame) with a function not yet certain. The CDR3 has 14 residues. Trimming cost V 4 bases and J 4 bases, with 14 bases left between them. This chain's CDR3 is CASSLTRREYEQYF. The CDR3 nucleotides read TGCGCCAGCAGTCTGACGCGACGGGAATACGAGCAGTACTTC.

This clonotype was counted between two and nine times. As DNA, the CDR3 is TGTGCCAGCAGCCCGTTCGAGGGGACAGGGGGCGAAGAGACCCAGTACTTC. Its protein product is CASSPFEGTGGEETQYF. The chain carries TRBV9 and TRBJ2-5; 12 positions agree with TRBD1. CDR3 size: 17 residues. Germline V gives CDR1 SGDLS, CDR2 YYNGEE. V gave up 4 bases and J gave up 3 bases; unmatched junction bases: 10.

The chain couples TRBV5-1 to TRBJ2-5, with TRBD2 as a possible D gene (6 bases). Germline-derived CDR1 and CDR2 are SGHRS and YFSETQ. V gave up 0 bases and J gave up 5 bases, with 11 bases separating them. The CDR3 length is 14 residues. CDR3 amino acids: CASSLEGLRETQYF. The CDR3 DNA reads TGCGCCAGCAGCTTGGAGGGACTTAGGGAGACCCAGTACTTC.

V usage is TRBV5-1 and J usage is TRBJ2-7; D unresolved. The CDR3 loop spans 14 amino acids. Deletions cut 5 bases from V and 0 bases from J, with 12 bases between. The germline V gene encodes CDR1 SGHRS and CDR2 YFSETQ. CDR3 in DNA: TGCGCCAGCAGACCCGACATCCCCTCCTACGAGCAGTACTTC. It specifies CASRPDIPSYEQYF.

This clonotype was counted between two and nine times. This chain joins TRBV19 and TRBJ1-1, with 11 bases that match TRBD1. Unmatched junction bases numbered 21, after V lost 3 bases and J lost 3 bases. The germline V gene encodes CDR1 LNHDA and CDR2 SQIVND (reference sequence). The CDR3 runs 21 residues. CDR3 sequence reads: CASSMAGTGGLAWGGDTEAFF. The CDR3 DNA reads as TGTGCCAGTAGTATGGCCGGGACAGGGGGTCTCGCTTGGGGTGGAGACACTGAAGCTTTCTTT.

The V and J genes are TRBV2 and TRBJ1-6; 7 bases line up with TRBD1. The ends lost 6 bases at V and 5 bases at J; junction bases unmatched: 7. Per germline, CDR1 SNHLY and CDR2 FYNNEI. This CDR3 contains 15 residues. CDR3: CASSRRQGDNSPLHF. In DNA, the CDR3 is TGTGCCAGCAGCCGGAGACAGGGAGATAATTCACCCCTCCACTTT.

The chain joins TRBV24-1 to TRBJ2-7; 8 nucleotides align to TRBD1. V dropped 7 bases and J dropped 2; count of bases not matched to a gene: 6. Germline lookup yields CDR1 KGHDR and CDR2 SFDVKD. CDR3 length equals 14 residues. The CDR3 DNA reads TGTGCCACCAGCCAGGGGGCTGCTGCCTACGAGCAGTACTTC. As protein: CATSQGAAAYEQYF.

This clonotype came up a few times. V usage is TRBV27 and J usage is TRBJ2-3; 10 bases match TRBD2. The length of the CDR3 is 14 residues. V lost 5 bases, J lost 4 bases, and 3 bases stayed unmatched. CDR1 is MNHEY and CDR2 is SMNVEV in the germline V gene (reference sequence). For the CDR3, the DNA is TGTGCCAGCAGTCGGACTAGCGGAGCAGATACGCAGTATTTT. As protein: CASSRTSGADTQYF.

This rearrangement joins TRBV24-1 to TRBJ2-2, with 9 bases fitting TRBD2. CDR3 size: 14 residues. Trimming took 9 bases from V and 1 from J; bases not matched to a gene: 2. The germline V gene encodes CDR1 KGHDR and CDR2 SFDVKD. The CDR3 nucleotides read TGTGCCACCCGGCGGGGGGGGAACACCGGGGAGCTGTTTTTT. Translating gives CATRRGGNTGELFF.

The sample holds a few counts of this clonotype. This chain connects TRBV24-1 to TRBJ1-5; D remains ambiguous. The CDR3 is 14 amino acids. The V gene lost 3 bases and the J gene lost 9 bases, with 14 bases spanning the gap. Germline V gene data show CDR1 as KGHDR and CDR2 as SFDVKD. The DNA of the CDR3 is TGTGCCACCAGTGATCTTAATAGAAGGACGCCCCAGCATTTT. Its protein product is CATSDLNRRTPQHF.

The chain combines TRBV6-5 with TRBJ1-3; D might be TRBD1 (5 bases). Per the germline V gene, CDR1 is MNHEY and CDR2 is SVGAGI. V lost 5 bases, J lost 0 bases, and 14 bases lay in between. CDR3 size: 16 residues. DNA for the CDR3: TGTGCCAGCAGTGGTTTATGGGGCGCCTCTGGAAACACCATATATTTT. It translates to CASSGLWGASGNTIYF.

This clonotype was detected ten times or more. CDR3 nucleotides: TGTGCCAGCAGCGGTAGAGGGATTTCCCCCTACAATGAGCAGTTCTTC. It codes for CASSGRGISPYNEQFF. The rearrangement links TRBV7-6 to TRBJ2-1, with a weak D call TRBD2 (5 bases). This CDR3 has 16 amino acids. Trimming stripped 5 bases from V and 2 bases from J, with 16 bases between. Germline CDR1 and CDR2: SGHVS and FNYEAQ.

This clonotype was detected only a few times. The chain uses TRBV7-2 and TRBJ2-1; D not resolved. Trimming left V 5 bases short and J 5 bases short, with 10 bases between. The CDR3 has 13 residues. Germline CDR1 SGHTA, CDR2 FQGNSA. The CDR3 region has the DNA TGTGCCAGCAGCGAAGGGCCGAACAATGAGCAGTTCTTC. The encoded protein is CASSEGPNNEQFF.

In its sample, this clonotype was seen a few times. This chain connects TRBV29-1 to TRBJ2-7; D gene ambiguous. Looked up from germline, CDR1 is SQVTM and CDR2 is ANQGSEA. The CDR3 covers 11 residues. Trimming cost V 5 bases and J 3 bases, with 8 bases left between them. CDR3 region: CSVNIYYEQYF. The CDR3 DNA reads TGCAGCGTTAACATATACTACGAGCAGTACTTC.

The CDR3, as DNA: TGCAGTGCCGCCGGACAGGACCAAGAGACCCAGTACTTC. Translating it yields CSAAGQDQETQYF. The chain uses TRBV20-1 and TRBJ2-5; 7 bases line up with TRBD1. Unmatched junction bases numbered 4, after V lost 6 bases and J lost 0 bases. CDR3 length: 13 residues. Germline CDR1 is DFQATT and CDR2 is SNEGSKA (reference sequence).